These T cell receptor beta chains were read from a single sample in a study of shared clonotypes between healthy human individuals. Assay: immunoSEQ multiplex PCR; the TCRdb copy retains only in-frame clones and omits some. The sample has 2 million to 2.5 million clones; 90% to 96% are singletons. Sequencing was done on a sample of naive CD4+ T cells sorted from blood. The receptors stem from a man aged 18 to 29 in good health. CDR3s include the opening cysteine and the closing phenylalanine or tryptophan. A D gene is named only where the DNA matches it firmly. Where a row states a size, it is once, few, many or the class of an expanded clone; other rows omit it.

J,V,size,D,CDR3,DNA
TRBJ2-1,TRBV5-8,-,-,CASSLEPGGGGYNEQFF,TGTGCCAGCAGCTTGGAACCGGGGGGCGGTGGGTACAATGAGCAGTTCTTC
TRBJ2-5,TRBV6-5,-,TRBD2,CASSGGQETQYF,TGTGCCAGCTCGGGAGGCCAAGAGACCCAGTACTTC
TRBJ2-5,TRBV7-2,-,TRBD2,CASSLVSGGAETQYF,TGTGCCAGCAGCTTAGTAAGCGGGGGGGCGGAGACCCAGTACTTC
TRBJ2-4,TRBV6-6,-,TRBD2,CASSRGGDTAKNIQYF,TGTGCCAGCAGTCGGGGGGGGGACACAGCCAAAAACATTCAGTACTTC
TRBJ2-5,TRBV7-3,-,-,CASSFREETQYF,TGTGCCAGCAGCTTCAGGGAAGAGACCCAGTACTTC
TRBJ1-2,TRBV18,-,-,CASSPSGSNYGYTF,TGTGCCAGCTCACCATCTGGTTCGAACTATGGCTACACCTTC
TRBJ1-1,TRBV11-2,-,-,CASSPHGNTEAFF,TGTGCCAGCAGCCCCCACGGGAACACTGAAGCTTTCTTT
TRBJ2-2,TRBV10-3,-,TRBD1,CAITTTGGAGKSLAGELFF,TGTGCCATCACTACTACAGGGGGCGCAGGGAAATCTTTGGCCGGGGAGCTGTTTTTT
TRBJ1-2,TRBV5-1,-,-,CASSLEEYGYTF,TGCGCCAGCAGCTTGGAAGAGTATGGCTACACCTTC
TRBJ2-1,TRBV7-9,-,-,CASSLAGTSNEQFF,TGTGCCAGCAGCTTGGCCGGGACTTCCAATGAGCAGTTCTTC
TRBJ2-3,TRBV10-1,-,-,CASSVSGTDTQYF,TGCGCCAGCAGTGTCTCAGGGACAGATACGCAGTATTTT
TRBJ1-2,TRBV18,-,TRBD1,CASSPPARGNNYGYTF,TGTGCCAGCTCACCGCCTGCCAGGGGGAATAACTATGGCTACACCTTC
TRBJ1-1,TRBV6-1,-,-,CASRVNTEAFF,TGTGCCAGCCGGGTGAACACTGAAGCTTTCTTT
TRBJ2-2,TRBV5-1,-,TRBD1,CASSPGDREIGELFF,TGCGCCAGCAGCCCAGGGGACAGGGAGATCGGGGAGCTGTTTTTT
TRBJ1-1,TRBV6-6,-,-,CASSRGTANTEAFF,TGTGCCAGCAGTCGGGGGACGGCTAACACTGAAGCTTTCTTT
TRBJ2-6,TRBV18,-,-,CASSPIASGANVLTF,TGTGCCAGCTCACCTATCGCCTCTGGGGCCAACGTCCTGACTTTC
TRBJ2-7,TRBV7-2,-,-,CASSNRNNGNEQYF,TGTGCCAGCAGCAATCGGAATAATGGGAACGAGCAGTACTTC
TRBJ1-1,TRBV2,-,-,CASSLDSTATEAFF,TGTGCCAGCAGCCTGGACAGTACGGCCACTGAAGCTTTCTTT
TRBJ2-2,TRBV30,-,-,CACTPWGKGTGELFF,TGTGCCTGTACCCCCTGGGGGAAGGGGACCGGGGAGCTGTTTTTT
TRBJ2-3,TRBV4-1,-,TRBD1,CASSHYRGIDTQYF,TGCGCCAGCAGCCATTACAGGGGAATAGATACGCAGTATTTT
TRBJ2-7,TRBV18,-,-,CASSPPLAYEQYF,TGTGCCAGCTCACCACCTCTGGCCTACGAGCAGTACTTC
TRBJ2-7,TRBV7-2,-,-,CASSTRQAYEQYF,TGTGCCAGCAGCACCCGACAGGCCTACGAGCAGTACTTC
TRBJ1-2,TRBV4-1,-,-,CASSQGGGSNYGYTF,TGCGCCAGCAGCCAAGGTGGAGGGAGTAACTATGGCTACACCTTC
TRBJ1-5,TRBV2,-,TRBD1,CASSTDRGNQPQHF,TGTGCCAGCAGTACCGACAGGGGCAATCAGCCCCAGCATTTT
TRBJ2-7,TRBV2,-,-,CASTRNRDKTYEQYF,TGTGCCAGCACCAGAAACCGGGACAAAACCTACGAGCAGTACTTC
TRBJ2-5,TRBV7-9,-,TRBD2,CASSLVLAVIQETQYF,TGTGCCAGCAGCTTAGTTCTAGCGGTGATCCAAGAGACCCAGTACTTC
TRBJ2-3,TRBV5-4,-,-,CASSLTGYTQYF,TGTGCCAGCAGCCTGACGGGGTATACGCAGTATTTT
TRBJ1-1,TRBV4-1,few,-,CASSQEVNTEAFF,TGCGCCAGCAGCCAAGAAGTGAACACTGAAGCTTTCTTT
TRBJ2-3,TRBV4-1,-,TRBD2,CASSQLLAVLSTDTQYF,TGCGCCAGCAGCCAACTACTAGCGGTGCTAAGCACAGATACGCAGTATTTT
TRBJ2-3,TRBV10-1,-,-,CASSDGVGGSTDTQYF,TGCGCCAGCAGTGACGGTGTTGGTGGGAGTACAGATACGCAGTATTTT
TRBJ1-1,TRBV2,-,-,CASSEEGLPNTEAFF,TGTGCCAGCAGTGAAGAAGGTCTTCCGAACACTGAAGCTTTCTTT
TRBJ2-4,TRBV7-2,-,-,CASSLAIRTPNIQYF,TGTGCCAGCAGCTTAGCGATCCGTACCCCAAACATTCAGTACTTC
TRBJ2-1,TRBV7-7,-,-,CASSQTSGGHEQFF,TGTGCTAGCAGCCAGACTAGTGGAGGCCATGAGCAGTTCTTC
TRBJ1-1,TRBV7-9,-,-,CASSRLQENTEAFF,TGTGCCAGCAGCCGACTACAAGAGAACACTGAAGCTTTCTTT
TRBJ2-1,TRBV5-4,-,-,CASSQQGGGFYEQFF,TGTGCCAGCAGCCAGCAGGGGGGCGGGTTCTATGAGCAGTTCTTC
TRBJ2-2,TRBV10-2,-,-,CASRHKDTRSGELFF,TGCGCCAGCAGACACAAAGACACTAGATCCGGGGAGCTGTTTTTT